Presented here are 22 T cell receptor beta chains from one specimen sequenced in a study of T-cell reconstitution after alpha-beta-depleted transplantation in children. Unique molecular identifiers were incorporated when the TCRbeta library was constructed. TCRdb reprocessed the PCR reads via MiXCR and lists one record per CDR3 protein. This table holds some 530,000 distinct CDR3 sequences, approximately 12% found once. Specimen: PBMCs from the stem cell graft donor, collected from the stem cell graft. These TCRs come from a human donor who donated a stem cell graft to a child with combined immunodeficiency.

The chain joins TRBV7-2 to TRBJ2-3; D not resolved. In germline, CDR1 is SGHTA, CDR2 FQGNSA. This CDR3 contains 14 residues. V was shortened by 0 bases and J by 3 bases, with 7 bases between the two germline ends. The CDR3 loop reads CASSLAVATDTQYF. The CDR3 DNA sequence: TGTGCCAGCAGCTTAGCGGTAGCAACAGATACGCAGTATTTT.

This clonotype was observed a few times. The chain combines TRBV6-1 with TRBJ2-1, with 8 bases aligning to TRBD2. CDR3 size: 16 residues. V was pared by 6 bases and J by 3 bases, with 10 bases of the junction left unmatched. Germline V gives CDR1 MNHNS, CDR2 SASEGT. The CDR3 sequence is CASSRPGTRNYNEQFF. The CDR3 nucleotides are TGTGCCAGCAGCCGGCCCGGGACTAGGAACTACAATGAGCAGTTCTTC.

The chain couples TRBV29-1 to TRBJ2-1, with TRBD1 as a possible D gene (7 bases). The V gene lost 0 bases and the J gene lost 7 bases, with 13 bases spanning the gap. CDR3 length: 14 amino acids. CDR1 is SQVTM, CDR2 ANQGSEA, per germline. This chain's CDR3 is CSVEEGSGGNEQFF. In DNA, the CDR3 is TGCAGCGTTGAAGAAGGGTCAGGGGGGAATGAGCAGTTCTTC.

The chain uses TRBV20-1 and TRBJ2-5; 14 positions match TRBD2. The CDR3 is 16 amino acids. V lost 3 bases, J lost 5 bases, and 8 bases stayed unmatched. From germline, CDR1 is DFQATT and CDR2 SNEGSKA (reference sequence). The CDR3 nucleotides are TGCAGTGCTAGTTGGACTAGCGGGGGGCGGAGGGAGACCCAGTACTTC. Its protein is CSASWTSGGRRETQYF.

The genes are TRBV10-3 and TRBJ1-3; no clear D gene. V was pared by 0 bases and J by 1 base, with 7 bases between. In germline, CDR1 is ENHRY, CDR2 SYGVKD. The CDR3 extends over 15 amino acids. CDR3 in amino acids: CAISESRESGNTIYF. CDR3 sequence (DNA): TGTGCCATCAGTGAGTCTAGGGAGTCTGGAAACACCATATATTTT.

This clonotype has at least ten counts. The chain uses TRBV29-1 and TRBJ2-7; 8 nucleotides agree with TRBD1. Looked up from germline, CDR1 is SQVTM and CDR2 is ANQGSEA. Trimming took 0 bases from V and 1 from J; bases not matched to a gene: 5. This CDR3 region has 15 residues. CDR3 region: CSVEEAGQASYEQYF. Written as DNA, the CDR3 is TGCAGCGTTGAAGAGGCGGGACAGGCTTCCTACGAGCAGTACTTC.

The chain combines TRBV20-1 with TRBJ1-1; TRBD1 might be the D (5 bases). V was trimmed by 3 bases and J by 5 bases, leaving 10 bases between them. The germline gives CDR1 DFQATT, CDR2 SNEGSKA (reference sequence). The CDR3 consists of 12 residues. In DNA form, the CDR3 reads TGCAGTGCTAGGTCAGGGAGGACTGAAGCTTTCTTT. Protein: CSARSGRTEAFF.

The chain has TRBV29-1 and TRBJ1-1; D is ambiguous. Germline V gene data show CDR1 as SQVTM and CDR2 as ANQGSEA. The V end was cut by 7 bases, the J end by 3 bases, with 15 bases between. This CDR3 comprises 13 residues. CDR3 DNA: TGCAGCGCCCACCTTAACATTTACACTGAAGCTTTCTTT. Translating it yields CSAHLNIYTEAFF.

This clonotype was seen repeatedly, ten times or more. V gene TRBV12-3 or TRBV12-4 combines with J gene TRBJ2-7; D unresolved. The V end lost 0 bases, the J end lost 8 bases, and 8 bases lay between the germline ends. This CDR3 spans 12 amino acids. The chain's CDR3 is CASSLAPGQQYF. CDR3 coding DNA: TGTGCCAGCAGTTTAGCCCCTGGACAGCAGTACTTC.

This chain joins TRBV29-1 and TRBJ1-1; perhaps TRBD1 as D (6 bases). This CDR3 has 15 amino acids. In germline, CDR1 is SQVTM, CDR2 ANQGSEA. V lost 3 bases to trimming and J lost 1 base, with 15 bases between them. The CDR3 DNA reads TGCAGCGTTGATCCGGCAGGGGTTAGGAACACTGAAGCTTTCTTT. As protein: CSVDPAGVRNTEAFF.

The rearrangement uses TRBV6-1 and TRBJ1-2; TRBD1 is a possible D gene (6 bases). Germline V lookup: CDR1 MNHNS, CDR2 SASEGT. This CDR3 comprises 15 residues. Trimming left V 4 bases short and J 7 bases short, with 19 bases between. The CDR3 DNA reads as TGTGCCAGCAGTGCTACAGGGAGTTCCTCGGCTGGCTACACCTTC. Residues: CASSATGSSSAGYTF.

This clonotype has more than one count but fewer than ten. The chain combines TRBV28 with TRBJ2-7; possibly TRBD2 for D (5 bases). Germline V CDR1 and CDR2: MDHEN, SYDVKM. V was pared by 3 bases and J by 5 bases, with 11 bases between. This CDR3 comprises 13 residues. CDR3 amino acids: CASSFTGKNEQYF. CDR3 in DNA: TGTGCCAGCAGTTTCACGGGGAAGAACGAGCAGTACTTC.

This clonotype was found a few times. The chain employs TRBV12-3 or TRBV12-4 and TRBJ1-5, with D tentatively TRBD1 (5 bases). The V and J ends lost 5 bases and 7 bases respectively, with 24 bases between them. This CDR3 contains 17 residues. The CDR3 sequence is CASSPGWLGGTGQPQHF. The DNA of the CDR3 is TGTGCCAGCAGTCCCGGATGGTTGGGGGGGACGGGGCAGCCCCAGCATTTT.

This clonotype was detected only a few times. The chain links TRBV9 to TRBJ1-3; the D is unclear. V lost 4 bases and J lost 0, with 14 bases in between. Germline V gene sequence: CDR1 SGDLS, CDR2 YYNGEE. This CDR3 spans 16 amino acids. CDR3 nucleotides: TGTGCCAGCAGCTCATTTCAGCTTTCCTCTGGAAACACCATATATTTT. Translated: CASSSFQLSSGNTIYF.

This clonotype turned up a few times. The genes are TRBV7-2 and TRBJ2-1; D remains ambiguous. Germline CDR1 is SGHTA and CDR2 is FQGNSA. The CDR3 runs to 16 residues. Between the trimmed V and J ends, which lost 2 bases and 4 bases, there was a span of 15 bases. CDR3 in DNA: TGTGCCAGCAGCTTATACGGAGTCCAACTGTACAATGAGCAGTTCTTC. Translated: CASSLYGVQLYNEQFF.

The DNA of the CDR3 is TGTGCCAGCAGTTTACCCGGACAGGCCGCAGGGCCCCAGCATTTT. It encodes CASSLPGQAAGPQHF. This chain links TRBV28 with TRBJ1-5; 7 bases map to TRBD1. This CDR3 is 15 amino acids long. Germline CDR1 and CDR2: MDHEN and SYDVKM. Trimming cost V 2 bases and J 9 bases; bases outside gene matches: 10.

A note on this clonotype: A junction boundary mismatches the germline segment, possibly from a read error. V and J are TRBV29-1 and TRBJ1-5; D call uncertain. CDR1 SQVTM and CDR2 ANQGSEA come from the germline V gene. The CDR3 sequence is 13 residues long. The CDR3 DNA reads TGCAGCGTTGAAATCAGTCGGGGTCAGCCCCAACATTTT. Its translation: CSVEISRGQPQHF.

The V gene is TRBV5-1, the J gene TRBJ1-2, with a possible D match to TRBD1 (5 bases). CDR3 size: 15 residues. Germline V lookup: CDR1 SGHRS, CDR2 YFSETQ. Trimming left V 0 bases short and J 4 bases short, with 13 bases between. CDR3 residues: CASSLALGDAYGYTF. The CDR3 region has the DNA TGCGCCAGCAGCTTGGCCTTGGGGGATGCCTATGGCTACACCTTC.

Turning to this clonotype: Germline and junction disagree at one end, which may indicate a read error. The chain couples TRBV7-6 to TRBJ1-1, with no clear D. The germline V gene has CDR1 SGHVS and CDR2 FNYEAQ. The CDR3 covers 13 residues. The CDR3 bases are TGTGCCAGCAGCGTCCGGGAGGCCGCTGAAGCTTTCTTC. This sequence encodes CASSVREAAEAFF.

This clonotype was observed at least ten times. The chain links TRBV7-9 to TRBJ1-1; the D is unclear. Looked up from germline, CDR1 is SEHNR and CDR2 is FQNEAQ (reference sequence). V gave up 0 bases and J gave up 1 base, with 9 bases separating them. The length of the CDR3 is 15 residues. The chain's CDR3 is CASSLAANGNTEAFF. The CDR3 DNA follows: TGTGCCAGCAGCTTAGCGGCCAACGGGAACACTGAAGCTTTCTTT. The variable domain in full, completed from reference TRBV7-9 and TRBJ1-1, reads DTGVSQNPRHKITKRGQNVTFRCDPISEHNRLYWYRQTLGQGPEFLTYFQNEAQLEKSRLLSDRFSAERPKGSFSTLEIQRTEQGDSAMYLCASSLAANGNTEAFFGQGTRLTVV.

The table lists this clonotype with many counts. The genes are TRBV9 and TRBJ2-3; 7 bases match TRBD1. V trimming: 2 bases; J trimming: 6 bases; junction bases outside the gene matches: 6. CDR1 is SGDLS and CDR2 is YYNGEE in the germline V gene. CDR3 length equals 14 residues. The CDR3 region has the DNA TGTGCCAGCAGCGTCCGACAGGGATTGGATACGCAGTATTTT. This encodes CASSVRQGLDTQYF.

This clonotype was recorded at least ten times. The V call is TRBV12-3 or TRBV12-4, the J call TRBJ1-4; no clear D. Trimming pared 4 bases from V and 0 bases from J, leaving 9 bases between. The CDR3 has 15 amino acids. CDR3 sequence (DNA): TGTGCCAGCAGTTCGAAAGAACCAACTAATGAAAAACTGTTTTTT. This gives the protein CASSSKEPTNEKLFF.